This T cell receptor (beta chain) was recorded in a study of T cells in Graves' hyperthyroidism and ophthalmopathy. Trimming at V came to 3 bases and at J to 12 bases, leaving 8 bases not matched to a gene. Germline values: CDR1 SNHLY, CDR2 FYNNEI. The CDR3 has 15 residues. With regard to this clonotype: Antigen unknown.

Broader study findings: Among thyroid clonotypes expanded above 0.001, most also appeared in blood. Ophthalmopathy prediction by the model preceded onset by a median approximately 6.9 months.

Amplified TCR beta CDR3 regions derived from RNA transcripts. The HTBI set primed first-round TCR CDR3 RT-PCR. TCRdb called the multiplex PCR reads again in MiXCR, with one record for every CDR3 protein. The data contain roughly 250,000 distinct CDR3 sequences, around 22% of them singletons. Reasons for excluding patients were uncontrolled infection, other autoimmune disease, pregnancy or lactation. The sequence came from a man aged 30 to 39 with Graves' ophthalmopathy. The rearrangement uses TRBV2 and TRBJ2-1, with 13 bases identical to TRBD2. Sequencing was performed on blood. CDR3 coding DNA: TGTGCCAGCAGTGAGGGGACTAGCGGGGTTCATGTGCAGTTCTTC. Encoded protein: CASSEGTSGVHVQFF.